The 3 T cell receptor beta chains reported below all come from one sample, sequenced in a study of T cell changes during pregnancy in multiple sclerosis. Here immunoSEQ multiplex PCR was the method, and the copy in TCRdb shows in-frame clones only, minus some. This table holds more than 45,000 clones, roughly 94% found once. Source: CD4+ T cells from peripheral blood mononuclear cells, taken in the second trimester of pregnancy. Every receptor here comes from a female donor with multiple sclerosis, enrolled in a pregnancy study.

This sequence joins TRBV30 and TRBJ2-3, with D possibly TRBD1 on 6 matching bases. The CDR3 has 13 residues. V dropped 4 bases and J dropped 5 bases, with 13 bases sitting between them. Germline V gene lookup returns CDR1 GTSNPN and CDR2 SVGIG (reference sequence). The CDR3 DNA reads TGTGCCTGGACGGGGACACTTGTAGATACGCAGTATTTT. This codes for CAWTGTLVDTQYF. The full variable domain, completed using reference TRBV30 and TRBJ2-3, is SQTIHQWPATLVQPVGSPLSLECTVEGTSNPNLYWYRQAAGRGLQLLFYSVGIGQISSEVPQNLSASRPQDRQFILSSKKLLLSDSGFYLCAWTGTLVDTQYFGPGTRLTVL.

This clone was counted many times. The chain employs TRBV9 and TRBJ1-4; D call uncertain. CDR3 length equals 15 residues. The germline V gene has CDR1 SGDLS and CDR2 YYNGEE. V was cut by 4 bases and J by 4 bases, with 14 bases left in between. CDR3 DNA sequence: TGTGCCAGCAGCTCCGGGGATCGGGATAATGAAAAACTGTTTTTT. It encodes CASSSGDRDNEKLFF. Full variable domain (outside the CDR3, taken from reference TRBV9 and TRBJ1-4): DSGVTQTPKHLITATGQRVTLRCSPRSGDLSVYWYQQSLDQGLQFLIQYYNGEERAKGNILERFSAQQFPDLHSELNLSSLELGDSALYFCASSSGDRDNEKLFFGSGTQLSVL.

V usage is TRBV7-2 and J usage is TRBJ2-2, with 10 bases fitting TRBD2. The CDR3 loop spans 17 amino acids. The V and J ends lost 5 bases and 5 bases, in that order; junction bases with no gene match: 11. Germline CDR1 and CDR2: SGHTA and FQGNSA. In nucleotides, the CDR3 is TGTGCCAGCAGCCGACCGCCACTAGCGGGACCTACCGGGGAGCTGTTTTTT. As protein: CASSRPPLAGPTGELFF.